Each of the 30 T cell receptor beta chains below was sequenced from the same sample in a study of T cells in Graves' hyperthyroidism and ophthalmopathy. Regions amplified from RNA transcripts were the TCR beta CDR3 regions. A set of HTBI primers served as the primers for a first-round RT-PCR of the TCR CDR3. One entry per CDR3 protein, called by TCRdb with MiXCR from the multiplex PCR reads. The sample yields 690,000 or so distinct CDR3 sequences, 18% seen once. What was sequenced was blood. These receptors were collected from a woman aged 45-59 years with Graves' hyperthyroidism that later progressed to Graves' ophthalmopathy.

This clonotype was observed a few times. The CDR3 coding sequence is TGTGCCATCAGTCCCGACACGGAGACCCAGTACTTC. It translates to CAISPDTETQYF. The genes are TRBV10-3 and TRBJ2-5; no clear D gene. The CDR3 totals 12 residues. CDR1 and CDR2 from the germline V gene are ENHRY and SYGVKD. Trimming took off 5 bases at V and 5 bases at J, with 9 bases between the two ends.

V gene TRBV6-1 combines with J gene TRBJ1-2, with 7 bases matching TRBD1. The CDR3 sequence is 13 residues long. J lost 6 bases, V lost 6 bases, and 7 bases had no gene match. Germline V gives CDR1 MNHNS, CDR2 SASEGT. The CDR3, as DNA: TGTGCCAGCAGGAAGACAGGGAGAGATGGCTACACCTTC. Its protein is CASRKTGRDGYTF.

This clonotype appeared many times. This chain joins TRBV20-1 and TRBJ2-7, with 8 positions matching TRBD1. The ends lost 5 bases at V and 6 bases at J; junction bases unmatched: 3. The V gene's germline CDR1 is DFQATT and CDR2 SNEGSKA (reference sequence). This CDR3 has 11 amino acids. In nucleotides, the CDR3 is TGCAGTGCTCGACAGGGGACCGAGCAGTACTTC. It specifies CSARQGTEQYF.

The table lists this clonotype with many counts. This chain connects TRBV10-3 to TRBJ1-5; D gene ambiguous. CDR1 ENHRY and CDR2 SYGVKD come from the germline V gene. This CDR3 is built from 15 residues. The germline V and J ends were trimmed by 0 bases and 3 bases, with 9 bases remaining between them. This CDR3 reads CAISESGLINQPQHF. In DNA, the CDR3 is TGTGCCATCAGTGAGTCAGGCCTTATCAATCAGCCCCAGCATTTT.

This clonotype has only a few counts. The chain uses TRBV5-6 and TRBJ2-2; 7 positions match TRBD2. This CDR3 spans 14 amino acids. Germline-derived CDR1 and CDR2 are SGHDT and YYEEEE. J gave up 4 bases and V 4 bases, and 4 bases lay outside the gene matches. Written as DNA, the CDR3 is TGTGCCAGCAGCCCGGGGGGTTTCACCGGGGAGCTGTTTTTT. It translates to CASSPGGFTGELFF.

The chain recombines TRBV29-1 with TRBJ2-3, with 12 bases that match TRBD1. With 6 bases clipped from V and 3 bases from J, the junction kept 7 bases outside the gene matches. The CDR3 has 15 amino acids. CDR1 and CDR2 (germline): SQVTM, ANQGSEA. CDR3 sequence reads: CSVGTGGQGTDTQYF. The DNA for the CDR3 is TGCAGCGTCGGGACAGGGGGCCAGGGAACAGATACGCAGTATTTT.

This chain connects TRBV12-3 or TRBV12-4 to TRBJ1-5; 7 bases are a match to TRBD1. The V and J ends lost 7 bases and 4 bases, in that order; junction bases with no gene match: 7. This CDR3 has 14 residues. Here the CDR3 DNA reads TGTGCCAGCAACCCGACAGGGACGAATCAGCCCCAGCATTTT. As protein: CASNPTGTNQPQHF.

This clonotype appeared a few times. This sequence joins TRBV7-3 and TRBJ1-3, with D maybe TRBD1 (5 bases). Per germline, CDR1 SGHTA and CDR2 FQGTGA. V was pared by 5 bases and J by 2 bases, with 13 bases between. The CDR3 consists of 15 residues. The CDR3, as DNA: TGTGCCAGCAGCACAGGCATTATGACTGGAAACACCATATATTTT. The encoded protein is CASSTGIMTGNTIYF. Full variable domain (outside the CDR3, taken from reference TRBV7-3 and TRBJ1-3): GAGVSQTPSNKVTEKGKYVELRCDPISGHTALYWYRQSLGQGPEFLIYFQGTGAADDSGLPNDRFFAVRPEGSVSTLKIQRTERGDSAVYLCASSTGIMTGNTIYFGEGSWLTVV.

In this sample, this clonotype turned up a few times. The chain uses TRBV6-2 or TRBV6-3 and TRBJ2-1; maybe TRBD2 (7 bases). This CDR3 comprises 16 residues. The V and J ends lost 8 bases and 0 bases respectively, with 17 bases between them. In germline, CDR1 is MNHEY, CDR2 SVGEGT. The CDR3 bases are TGTGCCAGCTCGACCGGGGGGCCCAGCTCCTACAATGAGCAGTTCTTC. Translated, it gives CASSTGGPSSYNEQFF.

On this clonotype itself: A much more abundant neighbour one base away suggests this may be a read error. The chain joins TRBV11-2 to TRBJ1-2, with 8 bases fitting TRBD1. With 5 bases clipped from V and 8 bases from J, the junction kept 10 bases outside the gene matches. Germline CDR1 reads SGHAT; CDR2 reads FQNNGV. The CDR3 sequence is 14 residues long. For the CDR3, the DNA is TGTGCCAGCAGCGGGGGAGACAGGGGACCCGGCTACACCTTC. This encodes CASSGGDRGPGYTF.

The gene calls are TRBV9 and TRBJ1-4; 9 nucleotides align to TRBD1. CDR3 length equals 12 residues. Germline-derived CDR1 and CDR2 are SGDLS and YYNGEE. V was clipped by 8 bases and J by 5 bases; unmatched bases: 1. CDR3 loop: CASGTGNEKLFF. The CDR3 DNA reads TGTGCCAGTGGGACAGGGAATGAAAAACTGTTTTTT.

This clonotype appeared a few times. The V and J genes are TRBV14 and TRBJ2-7; tentatively, D is TRBD2 (6 bases). Germline loops: CDR1 SGHDN, CDR2 FVKESK. This CDR3 region has 15 residues. Trimming shortened V by 4 bases and J by 8 bases, and 21 bases separated the two germline ends. The CDR3 region is CASSLRTGRVNKQYF. As DNA, the CDR3 is TGTGCCAGCAGCCTCAGAACCGGGAGAGTGAACAAGCAGTACTTC.

This clonotype was observed many times. The chain combines TRBV7-9 with TRBJ1-1; D is unclear. In germline, CDR1 is SEHNR, CDR2 FQNEAQ (reference sequence). The CDR3 has 14 residues. V was clipped by 5 bases and J by 1 base, with 11 bases between them. CDR3 DNA sequence: TGTGCCAGCAGCCTGTCAACCAAGAACACTGAAGCTTTCTTT. This codes for CASSLSTKNTEAFF.

A remark on this clonotype: A much bigger clone sits one base away, suggesting this may be a read error. The V and J genes are TRBV12-3 or TRBV12-4 and TRBJ2-1; maybe TRBD1 (5 bases). This CDR3 has 13 residues. In nucleotides, the CDR3 is TGTGCCAGCGGTTTTCTCCAGGGCAATGAGCAGTTCTTC. Its translation: CASGFLQGNEQFF.

The chain combines TRBV5-1 with TRBJ2-2; D not certain. Germline values: CDR1 SGHRS, CDR2 YFSETQ. The ends were cut back, 7 bases at V and 0 bases at J, with 13 bases in the middle. CDR3 length: 15 residues. The CDR3 DNA sequence: TGCGCCAGCGGCCTCCGACCGGCGAACACCGGGGAGCTGTTTTTT. It is translated as CASGLRPANTGELFF.

Remarks on this clonotype: This may arise from a read error, as a much more abundant clone is one base away. The chain recombines TRBV3-1 with TRBJ1-1; TRBD1 agrees at 9 bases. Germline V gives CDR1 LGHDT, CDR2 YNNKEL (reference sequence). CDR3 size: 15 residues. Trimming at V came to 2 bases and at J to 6 bases, leaving 7 bases not matched to a gene. DNA of the CDR3: TGTGCCAGCAGCCAAACGCCGACAGGGGGAGCTGAAGCTTTCTTT. Amino acid sequence: CASSQTPTGGAEAFF.

The chain employs TRBV7-3 and TRBJ1-2; D ambiguous. The CDR3 is made up of 14 amino acids. The germline V and J ends were trimmed by 4 bases and 9 bases, with 18 bases remaining between them. CDR1 is SGHTA, CDR2 FQGTGA, per germline. The CDR3 nucleotides are TGTGCCAGCAGCTCGAATCTACGGATAGTCAGCTACACCTTC. Translation: CASSSNLRIVSYTF.

This clonotype was detected a few times. V and J are TRBV4-2 and TRBJ1-5; the D gene is possibly TRBD1 (5 bases). Germline-derived CDR1 and CDR2 are LGHNA and YNFKEQ. This CDR3 region has 16 residues. The germline V and J ends were trimmed by 0 bases and 9 bases, with 18 bases remaining between them. The DNA for the CDR3 is TGTGCCAGCAGCCAAGATGGCCAGGGCGAAGGTGGGCCCCAGCATTTT. Translating it yields CASSQDGQGEGGPQHF.

This clonotype was observed a handful of times. The chain joins TRBV10-3 to TRBJ2-2; D possibly corresponds to TRBD2 (6 bases). V gave up 4 bases and J gave up 9 bases, with 12 bases separating them. Germline loops: CDR1 ENHRY, CDR2 SYGVKD. This CDR3 comprises 13 residues. In DNA, the CDR3 is TGTGCCATCAGTGGCCCGCGGGGACGGGAGCTGTTTTTT. Residues: CAISGPRGRELFF.

This clonotype has a count of ten or more. V is TRBV5-6 and J is TRBJ2-1, with 8 bases matching TRBD2. Germline V gene lookup returns CDR1 SGHDT and CDR2 YYEEEE. The CDR3 is made up of 14 amino acids. Trimming removed 3 bases from V and 12 bases from J; junction bases left unmatched: 11. The CDR3 protein is CASSSSGTSPLQFF. The CDR3 bases are TGTGCCAGCAGCTCTTCCGGGACTAGTCCGTTGCAGTTCTTC.

This clonotype was observed many times. The chain recombines TRBV7-2 with TRBJ1-1; D is perhaps TRBD1 (5 bases). Trimming took 0 bases from V and 3 from J, leaving 11 bases between them. CDR1 and CDR2 (germline): SGHTA, FQGNSA. The CDR3 has 15 amino acids. The CDR3 here is CASSLAYTGHTEAFF. The CDR3, as DNA: TGTGCCAGCAGCTTAGCGTATACAGGTCACACTGAAGCTTTCTTT. Full variable domain (outside the CDR3, taken from reference TRBV7-2 and TRBJ1-1): GAGVSQSPSNKVTEKGKDVELRCDPISGHTALYWYRQSLGQGLEFLIYFQGNSAPDKSGLPSDRFSAERTGGSVSTLTIQRTQQEDSAVYLCASSLAYTGHTEAFFGQGTRLTVV.

This clonotype was counted ten times or more. This chain links TRBV12-3 or TRBV12-4 with TRBJ1-6; the D is unclear. This CDR3 is 15 amino acids long. V gave up 1 base and J gave up 8 bases, with 12 bases separating them. For the CDR3, the DNA is TGTGCCAGCAGTTTAGATCGCGCTTCGGATTCACCCCTCCACTTT. Its protein product is CASSLDRASDSPLHF.

This clonotype was observed at least ten times. The J gene is TRBJ2-5, the V gene TRBV3-1; 15 positions match TRBD2. J was trimmed by 7 bases and V by 4 bases; bases with no gene match: 13. CDR3 length: 18 amino acids. The germline V gene encodes CDR1 LGHDT and CDR2 YNNKEL (reference sequence). The CDR3 DNA reads as TGTGCCAGCAGCCTCCGGGGACTAGCGGGGGGCCTCATCCGGACCCAGTACTTC. This translates into CASSLRGLAGGLIRTQYF.

At least ten counts were recorded for this clonotype. V gene TRBV11-1 combines with J gene TRBJ2-1, with unresolved D. This CDR3 spans 15 amino acids. Trimming shortened V by 1 base and J by 0 bases, and 7 bases separated the two germline ends. Germline CDR1 SGHAT, CDR2 FQDESV (reference sequence). The CDR3 DNA follows: TGTGCCAGCAGCTTAGAATCGGACTCCTACAATGAGCAGTTCTTC. As protein: CASSLESDSYNEQFF.

This clonotype has a count of ten or more. The chain uses TRBV5-1 and TRBJ1-1; D call uncertain. Germline CDR1 is SGHRS and CDR2 is YFSETQ. Trimming pared 2 bases from V and 1 base from J, leaving 12 bases between. CDR3 length equals 15 residues. Written as DNA, the CDR3 is TGCGCCAGCAGCTTTCGGAGGGCAGGGAACACTGAAGCTTTCTTT. It specifies CASSFRRAGNTEAFF.

This clonotype was counted at least ten times. The chain joins TRBV6-6 to TRBJ2-5; a possible D gene is TRBD1 (5 bases). CDR3 length: 15 amino acids. Per the germline V gene, CDR1 is MNHNY and CDR2 is SVGAGI (reference sequence). V was pared by 0 bases and J by 4 bases, with 12 bases between. Written as DNA, the CDR3 is TGTGCCAGCAGTTACTCGCAGGGCTTAGCAGAGACCCAGTACTTC. Protein product: CASSYSQGLAETQYF.

The rearrangement uses TRBV5-6 and TRBJ2-1, with unresolved D. Germline-derived CDR1 and CDR2 are SGHDT and YYEEEE. V was cut by 4 bases and J by 1 base, with 12 bases left in between. The length of the CDR3 is 15 residues. The CDR3 sequence is CASSPRVVSYNEQFF. In DNA, the CDR3 is TGTGCCAGCAGCCCTCGGGTAGTATCCTACAATGAGCAGTTCTTC.

Only a few counts were recorded for this clonotype. V is TRBV20-1 and J is TRBJ1-5; no clear D gene. The CDR3 sequence is 13 residues long. Germline CDR1 reads DFQATT; CDR2 reads SNEGSKA (reference sequence). V lost 6 bases and J 5 bases, leaving 14 bases between the germline ends. For the CDR3, the DNA is TGCAGTGCAAAAGACGGCGGCTATCAGCCCCAGCATTTT. Translated: CSAKDGGYQPQHF.

This clonotype was seen many times. The J gene is TRBJ2-7, the V gene TRBV3-1, with D possibly being TRBD2 (6 bases). Trimming removed 2 bases from V and 6 bases from J, with 8 bases in between. CDR3 length equals 12 residues. Per the germline V gene, CDR1 is LGHDT and CDR2 is YNNKEL (reference sequence). CDR3 DNA sequence: TGTGCCAGCAGCCAATTTAGCGGCGAGCAGTACTTC. It translates to CASSQFSGEQYF.

This clonotype occurred a few times. The chain joins TRBV7-6 to TRBJ1-2; a weak D match, TRBD1 (5 bases). The germline V gene has CDR1 SGHVS and CDR2 FNYEAQ. Deletions cut 4 bases from V and 6 bases from J, with 9 bases between. There are 12 residues in the CDR3. CDR3 in DNA: TGTGCCAGCAGCTCCGGGACGGATGGCTACACCTTC. Its protein product is CASSSGTDGYTF.